The 7 T cell receptor beta chains in this list originate from one sample, sequenced in a study of technical replicates of blood from several donors. Sequencing used immunoSEQ multiplex PCR; TCRdb keeps in-frame clones, though not all of them. The sample consists of about 57,000 clones, around nine tenths of them appearing once. Input material: PBMCs. Source of these receptors: a human donor in good health. Some clones in this sample may be carry-over from other donors' samples.

The rearrangement links TRBV5-1 to TRBJ2-3; D is possibly TRBD2 (6 bases). This CDR3 is 14 amino acids long. Germline assignment: CDR1 SGHRS and CDR2 YFSETQ. V gave up 4 bases and J gave up 2 bases, with 11 bases separating them. The chain's CDR3 is CASSLGTVTDTQYF. CDR3 bases: TGCGCCAGCAGCCTAGGGACTGTCACAGATACGCAGTATTTT.

V is TRBV9 and J is TRBJ1-6, with D possibly being TRBD1 (5 bases). V was pared by 0 bases and J by 0 bases, with 7 bases between. CDR1 SGDLS and CDR2 YYNGEE come from the germline V gene. This CDR3 is built from 16 residues. The CDR3 protein is CASSVADSSYNSPLHF. CDR3 sequence (DNA): TGTGCCAGCAGCGTAGCAGACAGCTCCTATAATTCACCCCTCCACTTT.

This clone was seen more than once but under ten times. The V gene is TRBV29-1, the J gene TRBJ1-2, with D perhaps TRBD1 (5 bases). The germline gives CDR1 SQVTM, CDR2 ANQGSEA. Deletions cut 6 bases from V and 6 bases from J, with 14 bases between. The CDR3 length is 12 residues. The CDR3: CSVSQGSDGYTF. The CDR3 DNA reads as TGCAGCGTCTCGCAGGGTTCGGATGGCTACACCTTC.

This chain connects TRBV27 to TRBJ2-7, with D possibly matching TRBD2 (6 bases). From germline, CDR1 is MNHEY and CDR2 SMNVEV (reference sequence). CDR3 length: 16 amino acids. Trimming cost V 2 bases and J 1 base, with 15 bases left between them. CDR3 DNA: TGTGCCAGCAGTTTAGGGGACTCCCGCAGGTCCTACGAGCAGTACTTC. Translating gives CASSLGDSRRSYEQYF.

J is TRBJ1-5 and V is TRBV7-9; D might be TRBD1 (5 bases). Trimming cost V 3 bases and J 7 bases, with 10 bases left between them. Germline values: CDR1 SEHNR, CDR2 FQNEAQ (reference sequence). The CDR3 length is 13 residues. The CDR3: CASSLQGRQPQHF. Here the CDR3 DNA reads TGTGCCAGCAGCTTGCAGGGTCGGCAGCCCCAGCATTTT.

The sample holds one count of this clone. V is TRBV2 and J is TRBJ2-3, with D possibly matching TRBD2 (7 bases). The V and J ends lost 3 bases and 4 bases respectively, with 17 bases between them. CDR1 and CDR2 (germline): SNHLY, FYNNEI. This CDR3 comprises 16 residues. CDR3 protein: CASSESAGAGADTQYF. CDR3 coding DNA: TGTGCCAGCAGTGAGTCCGCGGGGGCCGGGGCAGATACGCAGTATTTT.

The chain is built from TRBV28 and TRBJ1-2, with 7 bases that match TRBD1. V lost 10 bases, J lost 7 bases, and 12 bases stayed unmatched. The CDR3 has 13 amino acids. Germline loops: CDR1 MDHEN, CDR2 SYDVKM. Here the CDR3 reads CAINRGIAAGYTF. In nucleotides, the CDR3 is TGTGCCATCAACAGGGGAATTGCGGCTGGCTACACCTTC.